The source of this T cell receptor (beta chain) is a study of control samples from healthy donors and cancer patients. Repertoires were generated with immunoSEQ multiplex PCR, while TCRdb's copy carries only in-frame clones and drops some. The profile shows about 89,000 clones, approximately 89% of them singletons. Looked up from germline, CDR1 is KGHSH and CDR2 is LQKENI. This CDR3 is built from 17 residues. Deletions cut 0 bases from V and 0 bases from J, with 14 bases between. This clonotype was obtained from a man aged 30 to 39 in good health. Sequences were obtained from blood. The chain couples TRBV18 to TRBJ1-1; TRBD1 is a possible D gene (5 bases). CDR3 DNA: TGTGCCAGCTCACCACCGGCAGGGAGACTCATGAACACTGAAGCTTTCTTT. Its translation: CASSPPAGRLMNTEAFF.